A selection of T cell receptor beta chains follows, all from one sample in a study of cytomegalovirus exposure and HLA in healthy donors. TCRdb's table, derived via immunoSEQ multiplex PCR, lists solely in-frame clones and lacks some. The data show 100,000 to 150,000 clones, with approximately 72% seen just once and about 2.6% held by the top ten. Sequenced material: PBMCs. Every receptor here comes from a human donor in good health. CDR3s include the opening cysteine and the closing phenylalanine or tryptophan. The D gene is left open where the match is weak. Clone size is stated in some rows and not others, as once, few, many or a class when expanded.

d_call: TRBD1
v_call: TRBV19
clone_size: medium-sized
j_call: TRBJ2-7
cdr3_nt: TGTGCCAGTAGTTCCCTACCGGGACAGGGCCAATACGAGCAGTACTTC
cdr3_aa: CASSSLPGQGQYEQYF

d_call: NA
v_call: TRBV4-2
clone_size: NA
j_call: TRBJ2-2
cdr3_nt: TGTGCCAGCAGCCAAGTTCGTACTAGTGGGACCGGGGAGCTGTTTTTT
cdr3_aa: CASSQVRTSGTGELFF

d_call: NA
v_call: TRBV5-8
clone_size: NA
j_call: TRBJ2-3
cdr3_nt: TGTGCCAGCAGCTTGGGACTCCACACAGATACGCAGTATTTT
cdr3_aa: CASSLGLHTDTQYF

d_call: TRBD1
v_call: TRBV6-5
clone_size: NA
j_call: TRBJ1-2
cdr3_nt: TGTGCCAGCAGTTACGGGACAGGAAATGGCTACACCTTC
cdr3_aa: CASSYGTGNGYTF

d_call: NA
v_call: TRBV9
clone_size: once
j_call: TRBJ1-5
cdr3_nt: TGTGCCAGCAGTCGTGACATCGGCAATCAGCCCCAGCATTTT
cdr3_aa: CASSRDIGNQPQHF

d_call: NA
v_call: TRBV18
clone_size: NA
j_call: TRBJ2-7
cdr3_nt: TGTGCCAGCTCACCCACAGGGCACGAGCAGTACTTC
cdr3_aa: CASSPTGHEQYF

d_call: NA
v_call: TRBV7-9
clone_size: NA
j_call: TRBJ1-1
cdr3_nt: TGTGCCAGCAGCTTAGCGCAGGGGAACACTGAAGCTTTCTTT
cdr3_aa: CASSLAQGNTEAFF

d_call: TRBD2
v_call: TRBV7-6
clone_size: NA
j_call: TRBJ2-3
cdr3_nt: TGTGCCAGCAGCTTCACTAGCGGGGGCCTCGGAGATACGCAGTATTTT
cdr3_aa: CASSFTSGGLGDTQYF

d_call: TRBD1
v_call: TRBV6-5
clone_size: NA
j_call: TRBJ2-7
cdr3_nt: TGTGCCAGCAGTGGGGACAGCTCCTACGAGCAGTACTTC
cdr3_aa: CASSGDSSYEQYF

d_call: TRBD1
v_call: TRBV27
clone_size: once
j_call: TRBJ2-1
cdr3_nt: TGTGCCAGCAGTCTAATTTGGACAGGGGTCGATGAGCAGTTCTTC
cdr3_aa: CASSLIWTGVDEQFF

d_call: TRBD1
v_call: TRBV4-3
clone_size: NA
j_call: TRBJ1-2
cdr3_nt: TGCGCCAGCAGTCCGGGACAGGGTTACGACTATGGCTACACCTTC
cdr3_aa: CASSPGQGYDYGYTF

d_call: TRBD2
v_call: TRBV7-8
clone_size: NA
j_call: TRBJ2-5
cdr3_nt: TGTGCCAGCAGCTCAACGGGACTAGCGGTAGAGACCCAGTACTTC
cdr3_aa: CASSSTGLAVETQYF

d_call: NA
v_call: TRBV7-9
clone_size: NA
j_call: TRBJ2-6
cdr3_nt: TGTTCCAGCACCCCGAGGCTCCACTCTGGGGCCAACGTCCTGACTTTC
cdr3_aa: CSSTPRLHSGANVLTF

d_call: TRBD1
v_call: TRBV19
clone_size: NA
j_call: TRBJ1-5
cdr3_nt: TGTGCCAGTAGTATAGCGGAGGGACAGATCAATCAGCCCCAGCATTTT
cdr3_aa: CASSIAEGQINQPQHF

d_call: TRBD2
v_call: TRBV18
clone_size: NA
j_call: TRBJ2-1
cdr3_nt: TGTGCCAGCTTGGGACTAGCGGGAGGGCTCCCTCCTGGAGAGCAGTTCTTC
cdr3_aa: CASLGLAGGLPPGEQFF

d_call: NA
v_call: TRBV28
clone_size: few
j_call: TRBJ2-7
cdr3_nt: TGTGCCAGCGGCGCCGGGGACAACTACGAGCAGTACTTC
cdr3_aa: CASGAGDNYEQYF

d_call: NA
v_call: TRBV27
clone_size: NA
j_call: TRBJ1-3
cdr3_nt: TGTGCCAGCAGTCCCTTAGAAGATGGAAACACCATATATTTT
cdr3_aa: CASSPLEDGNTIYF

d_call: TRBD1
v_call: TRBV13
clone_size: NA
j_call: TRBJ2-7
cdr3_nt: TGTGCCAGCAGCAGGAGACAGGGGGCGAGAATCTACGAGCAGTACTTC
cdr3_aa: CASSRRQGARIYEQYF

d_call: TRBD2
v_call: TRBV5-4
clone_size: NA
j_call: TRBJ2-7
cdr3_nt: TGTGCCAGCAGCTTGGGGCCTAGCGGTAGCTCCTACGAGCAGTACTTC
cdr3_aa: CASSLGPSGSSYEQYF

d_call: NA
v_call: TRBV11-2
clone_size: NA
j_call: TRBJ2-1
cdr3_nt: TGTGCCAGCAGCTTCTCAGGGTATGAGCAGTTCTTC
cdr3_aa: CASSFSGYEQFF

d_call: NA
v_call: TRBV21-1
clone_size: NA
j_call: TRBJ1-1
cdr3_nt: NA
cdr3_aa: CASSTKGVGGGTEAFF

d_call: TRBD2
v_call: TRBV5-4
clone_size: NA
j_call: TRBJ2-3
cdr3_nt: TGTGCCAGCAGCTCCCCTAGCGGGGGGGCAGATACGCAGTATTTT
cdr3_aa: CASSSPSGGADTQYF

d_call: NA
v_call: TRBV28
clone_size: NA
j_call: TRBJ2-4
cdr3_nt: TGTGCCAGCAGTTTAGCTGGCCCTCTAGCCAAAAACATTCAGTACTTC
cdr3_aa: CASSLAGPLAKNIQYF

d_call: TRBD2
v_call: TRBV29-1
clone_size: NA
j_call: TRBJ2-1
cdr3_nt: TGCAGCGTGGCTAGCGGGAGGGATTACAATGAGCAGTTCTTC
cdr3_aa: CSVASGRDYNEQFF

d_call: TRBD1
v_call: TRBV30
clone_size: NA
j_call: TRBJ1-1
cdr3_nt: TGTGCCTGGAACCCCGGGACAGGAGCTTTCTTT
cdr3_aa: CAWNPGTGAFF

d_call: TRBD2
v_call: TRBV5-6
clone_size: NA
j_call: TRBJ2-5
cdr3_nt: TGTGCCAGCAGCTTAGGGTCTAGCGGGTACCAAGAGACCCAGTACTTC
cdr3_aa: CASSLGSSGYQETQYF

d_call: NA
v_call: TRBV25-1
clone_size: NA
j_call: TRBJ1-3
cdr3_nt: TGTGCCAGCAGTGCCACGGGAGCCGTAAACACCATATATTTT
cdr3_aa: CASSATGAVNTIYF

d_call: NA
v_call: TRBV4-3
clone_size: NA
j_call: TRBJ2-3
cdr3_nt: TGCGCCAGCAGCCAAGACTTACTGATCACAGATACGCAGTATTTT
cdr3_aa: CASSQDLLITDTQYF

d_call: TRBD1
v_call: TRBV28
clone_size: once
j_call: TRBJ2-5
cdr3_nt: TGTGCCAGCAGTTTAGGGGGGACAGGCACTAGGGAGCAGTACTTC
cdr3_aa: CASSLGGTGTREQYF

d_call: TRBD2
v_call: TRBV6-5
clone_size: NA
j_call: TRBJ2-7
cdr3_nt: TGTGCCAGCAGTCCAGGACTAGCACGAAGTCCCGAGCAGTACTTC
cdr3_aa: CASSPGLARSPEQYF

d_call: NA
v_call: TRBV15
clone_size: few
j_call: TRBJ2-6
cdr3_nt: NA
cdr3_aa: CATSRDLTGSVPGANVLTF

d_call: TRBD1
v_call: TRBV28
clone_size: NA
j_call: TRBJ2-5
cdr3_nt: TGTGCCAGCAGAAGAATACGAGAGGGGGCCCAAGAGACCCAGTACTTC
cdr3_aa: CASRRIREGAQETQYF

d_call: TRBD2
v_call: TRBV4-2
clone_size: NA
j_call: TRBJ2-7
cdr3_nt: TGTGCCAGCAGCCAAGTGACTAGCGGGTCCTACGAGCAGTACTTC
cdr3_aa: CASSQVTSGSYEQYF

d_call: NA
v_call: TRBV27
clone_size: once
j_call: TRBJ2-3
cdr3_nt: TGTGCCAGCAGTTTATTCGGGGGAGAAACGACAGATACGCAGTATTTT
cdr3_aa: CASSLFGGETTDTQYF

d_call: TRBD1
v_call: TRBV7-7
clone_size: few
j_call: TRBJ1-1
cdr3_nt: TGTGCCAGCAGCCCCTGGACAGGGCTAACCATGAACACTGAAGCTTTCTTT
cdr3_aa: CASSPWTGLTMNTEAFF

d_call: NA
v_call: TRBV5-6
clone_size: many
j_call: TRBJ1-1
cdr3_nt: TGTGCCAGCAGCTTGCCCGCCGGACATTTGAACACTGAAGCTTTCTTT
cdr3_aa: CASSLPAGHLNTEAFF

d_call: NA
v_call: TRBV5-8
clone_size: few
j_call: TRBJ2-2
cdr3_nt: TGTGCCAGCAGCACGTTCGGGGGGCGCGACACCGGGGAGCTGTTTTTT
cdr3_aa: CASSTFGGRDTGELFF